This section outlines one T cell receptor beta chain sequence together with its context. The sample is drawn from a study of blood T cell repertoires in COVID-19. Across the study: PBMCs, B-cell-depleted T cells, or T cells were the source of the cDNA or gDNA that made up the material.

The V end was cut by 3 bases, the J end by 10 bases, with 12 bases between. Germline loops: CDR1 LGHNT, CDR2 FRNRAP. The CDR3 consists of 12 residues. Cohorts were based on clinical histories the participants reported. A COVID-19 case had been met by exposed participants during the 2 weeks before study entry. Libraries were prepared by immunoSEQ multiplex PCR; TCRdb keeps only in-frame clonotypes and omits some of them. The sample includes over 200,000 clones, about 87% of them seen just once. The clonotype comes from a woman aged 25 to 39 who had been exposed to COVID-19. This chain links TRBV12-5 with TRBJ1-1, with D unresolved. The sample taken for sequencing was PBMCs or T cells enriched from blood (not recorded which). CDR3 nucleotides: TGTGCTAGTGGTTTATCCAATGGGCGAGCTTTCTTT. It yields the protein CASGLSNGRAFF.